Below, 30 T cell receptor beta chains from the same sample are listed, as sequenced in a study of shared clonotypes between healthy human individuals. Here immunoSEQ multiplex PCR was the method, and the copy in TCRdb shows in-frame clones only, minus some. The repertoire holds roughly 2 million clones, with 95% as singletons. The sample comprised naive CD4+ T cells sorted from blood. Specified subset: CD45RA+ positively selected. The receptors were gathered from a young man in good health.

This chain uses TRBV6-5 with TRBJ1-2; D not certain. The V end lost 4 bases, the J end lost 4 bases, and 13 bases lay between the germline ends. CDR1 and CDR2 (germline): MNHEY, SVGAGI. The CDR3 contains 14 residues. The CDR3 reads CASSSTGGAYGYTF. In DNA, the CDR3 is TGTGCCAGCAGTTCTACGGGCGGCGCCTATGGCTACACCTTC.

The genes are TRBV9 and TRBJ2-2; weak D call: TRBD2 (7 bases). The V end lost 5 bases, the J end lost 0 bases, and 14 bases lay between the germline ends. CDR3 length: 16 residues. Germline V CDR1 and CDR2: SGDLS, YYNGEE. CDR3 in amino acids: CASSLGGAPNTGELFF. The DNA of the CDR3 is TGTGCCAGCAGTCTAGGGGGGGCCCCGAACACCGGGGAGCTGTTTTTT.

V and J are TRBV7-9 and TRBJ1-4, with D perhaps TRBD1 (6 bases). V lost 2 bases, J lost 0 bases, and 13 bases lay in between. CDR3 length equals 17 residues. Germline V CDR1 and CDR2: SEHNR, FQNEAQ (reference sequence). The DNA for the CDR3 is TGTGCCAGCAGCTTAAGTGGGGGCCAAGCAACTAATGAAAAACTGTTTTTT. As protein: CASSLSGGQATNEKLFF.

The V and J genes are TRBV5-1 and TRBJ2-3; D call uncertain. Trimming shortened V by 2 bases and J by 0 bases, and 10 bases separated the two germline ends. Germline-derived CDR1 and CDR2 are SGHRS and YFSETQ. The CDR3 runs to 15 residues. CDR3 DNA: TGCGCCAGCAGCTTATCAATCGCTAGCACAGATACGCAGTATTTT. Protein: CASSLSIASTDTQYF. Using reference TRBV5-1 and TRBJ2-3 for the parts outside the CDR3, the full variable domain is KAGVTQTPRYLIKTRGQQVTLSCSPISGHRSVSWYQQTPGQGLQFLFEYFSETQRNKGNFPGRFSGRQFSNSRSEMNVSTLELGDSALYLCASSLSIASTDTQYFGPGTRLTVL.

The V call is TRBV14, the J call TRBJ2-5; the match to TRBD1 covers 7 bases. CDR1 SGHDN and CDR2 FVKESK come from the germline V gene. This CDR3 has 15 amino acids. The V and J ends lost 5 bases and 1 base, in that order; junction bases with no gene match: 7. The chain's CDR3 is CASSALDRVQETQYF. The CDR3 DNA follows: TGTGCCAGCAGCGCGCTTGACAGGGTCCAAGAGACCCAGTACTTC.

Regarding this clone: Other DNA sequences in the sample encode the same CDR3. The rearrangement joins TRBV19 to TRBJ2-7, with TRBD2 identical over 8 bases. This CDR3 region has 15 residues. V shed 3 bases and J 1 base; nucleotides not matched to a gene: 5. From germline, CDR1 is LNHDA and CDR2 SQIVND (reference sequence). In DNA, the CDR3 is TGTGCCAGTAGTATTCTGGCGGGAGGATCCTACGAGCAGTACTTC. Amino acids: CASSILAGGSYEQYF.

This clone was seen a single time. V usage is TRBV7-2 and J usage is TRBJ2-7, with D unresolved. CDR3 size: 13 residues. Trimming removed 0 bases at V and 2 bases at J, with 5 bases between. The germline CDR1 and CDR2 sequences are SGHTA and FQGNSA. The CDR3 protein is CASSLADAYEQYF. The CDR3 nucleotides read TGTGCCAGCAGCTTAGCGGACGCCTACGAGCAGTACTTC. The entire variable domain, with the rest obtained from reference TRBV7-2 and TRBJ2-7, is as follows: GAGVSQSPSNKVTEKGKDVELRCDPISGHTALYWYRQSLGQGLEFLIYFQGNSAPDKSGLPSDRFSAERTGGSVSTLTIQRTQQEDSAVYLCASSLADAYEQYFGPGTRLTVT.

This clone was detected only once. The V and J genes are TRBV19 and TRBJ2-7, with D maybe TRBD1 (6 bases). The CDR3 extends over 14 amino acids. Looked up from germline, CDR1 is LNHDA and CDR2 is SQIVND (reference sequence). With 6 bases removed from V and 3 bases from J, the gap between germline ends came to 15 bases. The CDR3 sequence is CASRDTRTDYEQYF. CDR3 in DNA: TGTGCCAGTAGGGACACCCGGACAGACTACGAGCAGTACTTC.

Remarks on this clone: The identical CDR3 is also encoded by other nucleotide sequences in the sample. The rearrangement joins TRBV5-4 to TRBJ2-7; tentatively, D is TRBD1 (6 bases). With 4 bases removed from V and 3 bases from J, the gap between germline ends came to 11 bases. The CDR3 sequence is 13 residues long. Germline CDR1 and CDR2: SGHNT and YYREEE (reference sequence). The DNA of the CDR3 is TGTGCCAGCAGCCTCCGGGACAACTACGAGCAGTACTTC. This encodes CASSLRDNYEQYF.

This clone has just one count. This chain links TRBV6-1 with TRBJ1-2; no reliable D call. V shed 5 bases and J shed 8 bases, with 12 bases lying between them. CDR3 length: 12 residues. The V gene's germline CDR1 is MNHNS and CDR2 SASEGT. CDR3 protein: CASSLLGDGYTF. The CDR3 DNA sequence: TGTGCCAGCAGTTTGTTGGGCGACGGCTACACCTTC.

The CDR3 here is CASSLYQGDEKLFF. CDR3 DNA sequence: TGCGCCAGCAGCTTATACCAGGGCGATGAAAAACTGTTTTTT. The chain is built from TRBV5-1 and TRBJ1-4; D is perhaps TRBD1 (5 bases). V was shortened by 2 bases and J by 6 bases, with 11 bases between the two germline ends. The CDR3 extends over 14 amino acids. Germline V gene data show CDR1 as SGHRS and CDR2 as YFSETQ.

Regarding this clone: This specimen includes other DNA sequences encoding the same CDR3. This chain joins TRBV18 and TRBJ2-3; the D is unclear. V dropped 2 bases and J dropped 5 bases, with 5 bases sitting between them. CDR3 length equals 12 residues. Per the germline V gene, CDR1 is KGHSH and CDR2 is LQKENI. As DNA, the CDR3 is TGTGCCAGCTCACCAAGGGAAGATACGCAGTATTTT. Translation: CASSPREDTQYF.

V and J are TRBV6-5 and TRBJ2-1; TRBD1 agrees at 7 bases. Trimming at V came to 5 bases and at J to 8 bases, leaving 6 bases not matched to a gene. Germline V lookup: CDR1 MNHEY, CDR2 SVGAGI. This CDR3 has 13 residues. CDR3 region: CASSRGLDDEQFF. Written as DNA, the CDR3 is TGTGCCAGCAGTAGGGGGCTGGACGATGAGCAGTTCTTC.

This clone was picked up a small number of times. An end of the junction differs from the germline gene, which may be a read error. The gene calls are TRBV30 and TRBJ1-3, with D perhaps TRBD1 (5 bases). CDR1 is GTSNPN, CDR2 SVGIG, per germline (reference sequence). CDR3 length: 14 residues. CDR3 sequence: CAWRSGGTGNTIYF. CDR3 DNA sequence: TGTGCCTGGAGATCGGGGGGTACTGGGAACACCATATATTTT.

The gene calls are TRBV18 and TRBJ1-4; D not certain. The CDR3 sequence is 13 residues long. Trimming stripped 2 bases from V and 4 bases from J, with 5 bases between. CDR1 is KGHSH and CDR2 is LQKENI in the germline V gene. CDR3 sequence: CASSPNYNEKLFF. The CDR3 DNA reads TGTGCCAGCTCACCAAACTATAATGAAAAACTGTTTTTT.

V gene TRBV4-3 combines with J gene TRBJ1-1; weak D call: TRBD1 (6 bases). The length of the CDR3 is 19 residues. CDR1 LGHNA and CDR2 YSLEER come from the germline V gene. Trimming removed 1 base from V and 0 bases from J, with 21 bases in between. CDR3 in amino acids: CASSQGDIAGEGLNTEAFF. CDR3 bases: TGCGCCAGCAGCCAAGGGGACATCGCCGGAGAAGGGCTGAACACTGAAGCTTTCTTT.

Comment on this clone: Sequence at one end of the junction differs from germline and may be a read error. The chain links TRBV2 to TRBJ2-3, with 8 nucleotides matching TRBD2. CDR1 and CDR2 from the germline V gene are SNHLY and FYNNEI. The CDR3 spans 13 residues. The CDR3 protein is CARKRESIDTQYF. The DNA of the CDR3 is TGTGCCAGGAAGCGGGAGAGCATAGATACGCAGTATTTT.

V usage is TRBV30 and J usage is TRBJ2-7; TRBD1 agrees at 8 bases. The germline V gene has CDR1 GTSNPN and CDR2 SVGIG (reference sequence). CDR3 length: 16 residues. Trimming took 5 bases from V and 3 from J; bases not matched to a gene: 15. CDR3 residues: CAWSPGTGLRVYEQYF. The CDR3 region has the DNA TGTGCCTGGTCTCCCGGGACAGGCCTTCGGGTCTACGAGCAGTACTTC.

In this sample, this clone turned up once. The chain employs TRBV7-9 and TRBJ2-3; 16 positions match TRBD2. This CDR3 spans 17 amino acids. V shed 4 bases, J shed 4 bases, and the junction held 5 bases outside the gene matches. The germline CDR1 and CDR2 sequences are SEHNR and FQNEAQ (reference sequence). The CDR3 spells CASSSKGLAGGPDTQYF. CDR3 in DNA: TGTGCCAGCAGCTCAAAGGGACTAGCGGGGGGGCCAGATACGCAGTATTTT.

This chain uses TRBV28 with TRBJ2-5, with unresolved D. V lost 5 bases and J lost 5, with 12 bases in between. This CDR3 is built from 13 residues. CDR1 and CDR2 from the germline V gene are MDHEN and SYDVKM. CDR3 DNA sequence: TGTGCCAGCAGTGCCACCCGATTGGAGACCCAGTACTTC. Translation: CASSATRLETQYF.

The chain has TRBV5-1 and TRBJ1-4; TRBD1 agrees at 8 bases. Trimming took 4 bases from V and 8 from J; bases not matched to a gene: 7. Germline assignment: CDR1 SGHRS and CDR2 YFSETQ. The CDR3 spans 14 residues. The DNA of the CDR3 is TGCGCCAGCAGCACGACAGGGGCATGGGAAAAACTGTTTTTT. Its translation is CASSTTGAWEKLFF. The complete variable domain, with remaining parts taken from reference TRBV5-1 and TRBJ1-4, reads KAGVTQTPRYLIKTRGQQVTLSCSPISGHRSVSWYQQTPGQGLQFLFEYFSETQRNKGNFPGRFSGRQFSNSRSEMNVSTLELGDSALYLCASSTTGAWEKLFFGSGTQLSVL.

Remarks on this clone: This sample includes further DNA sequences coding for the same CDR3. This chain joins TRBV27 and TRBJ2-7, with D tentatively TRBD2 (5 bases). Germline values: CDR1 MNHEY, CDR2 SMNVEV (reference sequence). The V end lost 6 bases, the J end lost 3 bases, and 18 bases lay between the germline ends. The CDR3 length is 15 residues. DNA of the CDR3: TGTGCCAGCAGCCTTGAACCGGGATCAAGCTACGAGCAGTACTTC. Translated: CASSLEPGSSYEQYF.

Comments on this clone: This same CDR3 is encoded by further DNA sequences in the sample. This chain connects TRBV6-5 to TRBJ1-3, with TRBD1 matching 8 bases. The CDR3 covers 15 residues. Per germline, CDR1 MNHEY and CDR2 SVGAGI. The V segment lost 0 bases and the J segment 4 bases; nucleotides outside the gene matches: 2. CDR3 sequence reads: CASSYSGTGGNTIYF. The CDR3 nucleotides are TGTGCCAGCAGTTACTCGGGGACAGGAGGAAACACCATATATTTT.

The chain combines TRBV10-3 with TRBJ2-1; maybe TRBD2 (5 bases). Germline loops: CDR1 ENHRY, CDR2 SYGVKD. CDR3 size: 14 residues. The V end was cut by 8 bases, the J end by 7 bases, with 18 bases between. CDR3 loop: CAIGWTPAGNEQFF. The CDR3 nucleotides are TGTGCCATCGGTTGGACTCCCGCCGGGAATGAGCAGTTCTTC.

The chain joins TRBV12-1 to TRBJ2-2; the table's D gene call, TRBD2, was not cross checked with the DNA. TRBV12-1 is labeled a pseudogene. The CDR3 spans 17 residues. The CDR3 spells CASRLLWTVDYAGELFF. CDR3 nucleotides: TGTGCCAGCAGACTTCTTTGGACCGTCGACTATGCCGGGGAGCTGTTTTTT.

This sequence joins TRBV27 and TRBJ1-1; no reliable D call. This CDR3 is built from 14 residues. CDR1 and CDR2 from the germline V gene are MNHEY and SMNVEV (reference sequence). The germline V and J ends were trimmed by 3 bases and 5 bases, with 13 bases remaining between them. The CDR3 DNA sequence: TGTGCCAGCAGTTTTTGGGGAAGAAAGACTGAAGCTTTCTTT. Translated, it gives CASSFWGRKTEAFF.

This clone has at least ten counts. The chain carries TRBV7-9 and TRBJ2-1; TRBD1 matches at 7 bases. The germline gives CDR1 SEHNR, CDR2 FQNEAQ (reference sequence). Trimming removed 8 bases from V and 5 bases from J; junction bases left unmatched: 9. The CDR3 runs to 14 residues. The CDR3 reads CASRLETGNNEQFF. The CDR3 bases are TGTGCCAGCCGGCTCGAGACAGGGAACAATGAGCAGTTCTTC.

This rearrangement joins TRBV10-3 to TRBJ2-5; tentatively, D is TRBD1 (6 bases). The CDR3 contains 15 residues. The germline gives CDR1 ENHRY, CDR2 SYGVKD. V lost 6 bases, J lost 3 bases, and 17 bases lay in between. The CDR3 here is CAIRKDSGREETQYF. As DNA, the CDR3 is TGTGCCATCAGGAAGGACAGCGGAAGGGAAGAGACCCAGTACTTC.

For this clone: This sample includes further DNA sequences coding for the same CDR3. The chain combines TRBV5-4 with TRBJ1-4; no firm D call. Trimming cost V 4 bases and J 7 bases, with 14 bases left between them. CDR1 is SGHNT, CDR2 YYREEE, per germline (reference sequence). The CDR3 has 14 amino acids. The CDR3 loop is CASSLGGGGEKLFF. The CDR3 region has the DNA TGTGCCAGCAGCCTCGGCGGTGGCGGTGAAAAACTGTTTTTT.

Concerning this clone: This sample includes further DNA sequences coding for the same CDR3. The chain is built from TRBV5-1 and TRBJ2-1; no definite D call. Per germline, CDR1 SGHRS and CDR2 YFSETQ. V lost 0 bases, J lost 0 bases, and 7 bases lay in between. This CDR3 comprises 15 residues. CDR3 DNA sequence: TGCGCCAGCAGCTTGGGCCAGAGCTCCTACAATGAGCAGTTCTTC. Protein sequence: CASSLGQSSYNEQFF.